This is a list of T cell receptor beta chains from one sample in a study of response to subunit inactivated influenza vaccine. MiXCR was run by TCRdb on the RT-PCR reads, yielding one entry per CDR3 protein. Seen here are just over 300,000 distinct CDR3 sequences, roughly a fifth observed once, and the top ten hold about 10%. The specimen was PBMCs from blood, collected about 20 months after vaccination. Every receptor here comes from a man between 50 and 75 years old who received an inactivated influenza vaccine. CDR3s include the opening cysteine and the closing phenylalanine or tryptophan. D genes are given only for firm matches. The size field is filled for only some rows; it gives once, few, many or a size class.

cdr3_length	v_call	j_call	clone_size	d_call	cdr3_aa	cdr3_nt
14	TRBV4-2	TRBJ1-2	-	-	CASSPSGVGDGYTF	TGTGCCAGCAGCCCGAGCGGGGTGGGGGATGGCTACACCTTC
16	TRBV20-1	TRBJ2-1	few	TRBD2	CSARDPLAGDVNEQFF	TGCAGTGCTAGAGACCCACTAGCGGGAGATGTGAATGAGCAGTTCTTC
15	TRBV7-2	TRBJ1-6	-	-	CASSLAPGHNSPLHF	TGTGCCAGCAGCTTAGCCCCGGGGCATAATTCACCCCTCCACTTT
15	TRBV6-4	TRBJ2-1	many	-	CASSDKEGAHNEQFF	TGTGCCAGCAGTGATAAGGAGGGGGCCCACAATGAGCAGTTCTTC
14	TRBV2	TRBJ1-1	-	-	CATTSPPMNTEAFF	TGTGCCACCACCAGCCCGCCGATGAACACTGAAGCTTTCTTT
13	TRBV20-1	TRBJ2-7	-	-	CSAPRGAEDEQYF	TGCAGTGCCCCCCGGGGGGCCGAGGACGAGCAGTACTTC
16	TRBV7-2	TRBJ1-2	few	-	CASSLGGQGRSYGYTF	TGTGCCAGCAGCTTAGGCGGTCAGGGAAGGAGCTATGGCTACACCTTC
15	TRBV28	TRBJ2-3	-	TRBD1	CASSFRTGRTNTQYF	TGTGCCAGCAGTTTCCGGACAGGGCGGACCAATACGCAGTATTTT
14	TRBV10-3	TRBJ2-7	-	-	CAISDTRQSYEQYF	TGTGCCATCTCGGACACCCGACAGTCCTACGAGCAGTACTTC
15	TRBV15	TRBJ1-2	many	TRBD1	CATSPYRGLSYGYTF	TGTGCCACCAGCCCATACAGGGGGCTCAGCTATGGCTACACCTTC
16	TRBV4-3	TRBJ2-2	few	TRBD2	CASSQVAGGQTGEQFF	TGCGCCAGCAGCCAAGTAGCGGGGGGGCAAACCGGGGAGCAGTTTTTT
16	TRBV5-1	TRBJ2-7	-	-	CASSLELRISSYEQYF	TGCGCCAGCAGCTTGGAGCTGCGGATAAGCTCCTACGAGCAGTACTTC
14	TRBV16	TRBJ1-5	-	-	CASSQWDIDQPQHF	TGTGCCAGCAGCCAATGGGACATAGATCAGCCCCAGCATTTT
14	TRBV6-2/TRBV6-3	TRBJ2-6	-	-	CASSPFGRANVLTF	TGTGCCAGCAGCCCCTTTGGGAGGGCCAACGTCCTGACTTTC
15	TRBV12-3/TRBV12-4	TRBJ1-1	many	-	CASSSSEGWYTEAFF	TGTGCCAGCAGTTCTTCTGAAGGGTGGTACACTGAAGCTTTCTTT
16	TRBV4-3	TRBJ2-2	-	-	CASSQYLEANTGELFF	TGCGCCAGCAGCCAATATCTAGAGGCTAACACCGGGGAGCTGTTTTTT
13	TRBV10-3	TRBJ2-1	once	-	CAISRRARDEQFF	TGTGCCATCAGTCGGAGGGCACGGGATGAGCAGTTCTTC
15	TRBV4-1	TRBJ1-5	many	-	CASSQGQKLNQPQHF	TGCGCCAGCAGCCAAGGGCAGAAGTTAAATCAGCCCCAGCATTTT
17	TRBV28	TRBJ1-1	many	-	CASSFPDRVPMGTEAFF	TGTGCCAGCAGTTTTCCCGACAGAGTCCCTATGGGCACTGAAGCTTTCTTT
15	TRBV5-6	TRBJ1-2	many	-	CASSLYGHDSYGYTF	TGTGCCAGCAGCCTATACGGACACGACAGTTATGGCTACACCTTC
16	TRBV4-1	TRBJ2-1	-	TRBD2	CASSQSEASGYNEQFF	TGCGCCAGCAGCCAATCAGAGGCTAGCGGCTACAATGAGCAGTTCTTC
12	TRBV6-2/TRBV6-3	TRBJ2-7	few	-	CASSYSTYEQYF	TGTGCCAGCAGTTATTCAACCTACGAGCAGTACTTC
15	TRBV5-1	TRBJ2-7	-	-	CASSLVSLDTYEQYF	TGCGCCAGCAGCTTGGTCTCTTTGGACACCTACGAGCAGTACTTC
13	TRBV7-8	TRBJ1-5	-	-	CASSGRVGQPQHF	TGTGCCAGCAGCGGCAGGGTGGGTCAGCCCCAGCATTTT
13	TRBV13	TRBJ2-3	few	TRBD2	CASSFTSVDTQYF	TGTGCCAGCAGCTTTACTAGCGTTGATACGCAGTATTTT
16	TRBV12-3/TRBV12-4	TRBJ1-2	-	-	CASSLALRSGGYGYTF	TGTGCCAGCAGTTTGGCTCTTCGGAGCGGGGGCTATGGCTACACCTTC